This T cell receptor (beta chain) derives from a study of T cells in Graves' hyperthyroidism and ophthalmopathy. Study results and limitations: Within blood appeared most thyroid clonotypes that had expanded above 0.001.

The CDR3 has 17 amino acids. Germline loops: CDR1 DFQATT, CDR2 SNEGSKA (reference sequence). Turning to this clonotype: The antigen remains unidentified. An end of the junction differs from the germline gene, which may be a read error.

Graves' hyperthyroidism was deemed stable given no ophthalmopathy progression within 18 months. Hyperthyroidism in the patients, aged 18 to 65, was newly diagnosed and under 2 months in duration. Used for diagnoses were clinical symptoms, serum thyroxine and TRAb, thyroid ultrasound and orbital computed tomography. Regions amplified from RNA transcripts were the TCR beta CDR3 regions. Carried out on the TCR CDR3, a first-round RT-PCR used the HTBI primer set. TCRdb reprocessed the multiplex PCR reads via MiXCR and lists one record per CDR3 protein. The sample lists under 550,000 distinct CDR3 sequences; about an eighth were seen once.

The clonotype originates from a woman younger than 35 with Graves' hyperthyroidism. This sequence joins TRBV20-1 and TRBJ2-4, with 11 bases that match TRBD2. Sequenced input: blood. The CDR3 nucleotides read TGCAGGGCTAGAGCCCCCGGACTAGCGGGAGCCAAAAACATTCAGTACTTC. This codes for CRARAPGLAGAKNIQYF.